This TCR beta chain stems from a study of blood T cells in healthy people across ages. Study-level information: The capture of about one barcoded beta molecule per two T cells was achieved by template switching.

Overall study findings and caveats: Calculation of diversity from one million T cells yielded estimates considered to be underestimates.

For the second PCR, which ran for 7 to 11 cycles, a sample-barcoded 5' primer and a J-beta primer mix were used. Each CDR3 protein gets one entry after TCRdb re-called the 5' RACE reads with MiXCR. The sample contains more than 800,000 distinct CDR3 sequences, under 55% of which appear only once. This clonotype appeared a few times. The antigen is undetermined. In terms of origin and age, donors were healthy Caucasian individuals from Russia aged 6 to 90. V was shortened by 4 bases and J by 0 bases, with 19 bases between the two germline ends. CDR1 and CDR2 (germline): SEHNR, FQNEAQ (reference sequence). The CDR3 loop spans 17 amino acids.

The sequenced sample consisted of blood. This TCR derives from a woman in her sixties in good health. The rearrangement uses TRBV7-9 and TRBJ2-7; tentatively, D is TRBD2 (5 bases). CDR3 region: CASSSFAGAADSYEQYF. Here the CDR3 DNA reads TGTGCCAGCAGCTCCTTCGCTGGAGCGGCAGACTCCTACGAGCAGTACTTC.